The 4 T cell receptor beta chains in this list originate from one sample, sequenced in a study of shared clonotypes between healthy human individuals. The method was immunoSEQ multiplex PCR; TCRdb's version includes in-frame clones alone and lacks a portion of them. The sample yields approximately 1.4 million clones, nearly 99% seen once. Sequencing was carried out using naive CD4+ T cells sorted from blood. The subset is: CD45RA+ positively selected. The receptors derive from a young man in good health.

The genes are TRBV4-2 and TRBJ2-2; 12 bases are shared with TRBD2. Trimming at V came to 5 bases and at J to 6 bases, leaving 7 bases not matched to a gene. CDR3 length: 16 residues. Germline CDR1 and CDR2: LGHNA and YNFKEQ. CDR3 in DNA: TGTGCCAGCAGCTTGGGTCCTAGCGGGAGGGCCGGGGAGCTGTTTTTT. Translating gives CASSLGPSGRAGELFF.

Of note for this clone: The same CDR3 can be traced to other DNA sequences in this sample. The J gene is TRBJ2-7, the V gene TRBV7-7; TRBD2 is a possible D gene (6 bases). Germline CDR1 reads SSHAT; CDR2 reads FNYEAQ (reference sequence). The V end was cut by 5 bases, the J end by 5 bases, with 13 bases between. The CDR3 totals 13 residues. CDR3: CASSLTGVHEQYF. The DNA for the CDR3 is TGTGCCAGCAGCCTAACGGGGGTCCACGAGCAGTACTTC.

This clone was counted once. This sequence joins TRBV5-4 and TRBJ1-1, with D uncertain. The V gene's germline CDR1 is SGHNT and CDR2 YYREEE (reference sequence). The CDR3 has 13 amino acids. The germline V and J ends were trimmed by 5 bases and 1 base, with 9 bases remaining between them. This CDR3 is CASRGSGNTEAFF. CDR3 nucleotide sequence: TGTGCCAGCAGGGGGAGCGGGAACACTGAAGCTTTCTTT. The whole variable domain, filled in from reference TRBV5-4 and TRBJ1-1, reads ETGVTQSPTHLIKTRGQQVTLRCSSQSGHNTVSWYQQALGQGPQFIFQYYREEENGRGNFPPRFSGLQFPNYSSELNVNALELDDSALYLCASRGSGNTEAFFGQGTRLTVV.

Comments on this clone: The sample contains more than one DNA sequence encoding this CDR3. The chain is built from TRBV14 and TRBJ2-7; a weak D match, TRBD2 (5 bases). Trimming took 1 base from V and 7 from J, leaving 11 bases between them. This CDR3 is built from 13 residues. Germline CDR1 and CDR2: SGHDN and FVKESK. The CDR3 is CASSQARGREQYF. CDR3 coding DNA: TGTGCCAGCAGCCAAGCGAGAGGGAGAGAGCAGTACTTC.